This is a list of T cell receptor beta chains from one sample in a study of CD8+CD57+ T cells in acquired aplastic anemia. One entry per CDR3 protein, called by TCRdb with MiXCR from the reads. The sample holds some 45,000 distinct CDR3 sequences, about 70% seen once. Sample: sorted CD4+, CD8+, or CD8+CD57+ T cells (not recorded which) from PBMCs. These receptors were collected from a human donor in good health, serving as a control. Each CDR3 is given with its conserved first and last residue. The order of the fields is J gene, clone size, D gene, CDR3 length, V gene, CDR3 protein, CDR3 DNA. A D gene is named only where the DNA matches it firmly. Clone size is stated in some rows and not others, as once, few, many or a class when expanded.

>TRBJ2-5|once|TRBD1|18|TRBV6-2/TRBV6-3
CASSYPTPGQGRQETQYF
TGTGCCAGCAGTTACCCGACCCCGGGACAGGGGCGGCAAGAGACCCAGTACTTC
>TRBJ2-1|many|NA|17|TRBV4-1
CASSQLPASFSYNEQFF
TGCGCCAGCAGCCAATTGCCCGCTAGCTTCTCCTACAATGAGCAGTTCTTC
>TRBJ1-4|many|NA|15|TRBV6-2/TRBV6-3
CASSYSKGVSEKLFF
TGTGCCAGCAGTTACTCGAAAGGGGTCAGTGAAAAACTGTTTTTT
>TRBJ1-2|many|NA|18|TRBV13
CASSLGRRQSQGSYGYTF
TGTGCCAGCAGCTTGGGGCGCCGCCAATCACAGGGTAGTTATGGCTACACCTTC
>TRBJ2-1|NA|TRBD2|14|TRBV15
CATSPYSGTNEQFF
TGTGCCACCAGCCCTTATAGCGGGACTAATGAGCAGTTCTTC
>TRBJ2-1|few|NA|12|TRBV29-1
CSLAQSYNEQFF
TGCAGCTTAGCTCAGTCGTACAATGAGCAGTTCTTC
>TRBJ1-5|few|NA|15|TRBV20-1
CSASRGQSSNQPQHF
TGCAGTGCTAGTCGAGGGCAGAGTAGCAATCAGCCCCAGCATTTT
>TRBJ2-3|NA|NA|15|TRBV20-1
CSARDLRGVDDTQYF
TGCAGTGCTAGAGATCTCCGAGGGGTGGACGATACGCAGTATTTT
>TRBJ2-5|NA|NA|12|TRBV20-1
CSARSRVETQYF
TGCAGTGCTAGGAGCAGGGTAGAGACCCAGTACTTC
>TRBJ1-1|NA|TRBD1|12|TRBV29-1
CSVETGGTEAFF
TGCAGCGTTGAGACAGGGGGCACTGAAGCTTTCTTT
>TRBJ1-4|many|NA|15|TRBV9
CASSVGADEYEKLFF
TGTGCCAGCAGCGTAGGGGCGGATGAATATGAAAAACTGTTTTTT
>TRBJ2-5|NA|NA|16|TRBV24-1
CATSVRGQGGAETQYF
TGTGCCACCAGTGTAAGGGGGCAGGGAGGGGCAGAGACCCAGTACTTC
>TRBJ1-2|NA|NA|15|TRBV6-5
CASSYSRTTNYGYTF
TGTGCCAGCAGTTACTCACGGACAACAAACTATGGCTACACCTTC
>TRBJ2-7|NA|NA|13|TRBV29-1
CSADVSRDGEQYF
TGCAGCGCTGACGTGAGCAGGGACGGCGAGCAGTACTTC
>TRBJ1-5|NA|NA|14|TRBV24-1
CATSEGAVGQPQHF
TGTGCCACCAGTGAGGGCGCCGTGGGTCAGCCCCAGCATTTT
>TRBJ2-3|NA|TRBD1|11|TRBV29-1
CSVEGRGTATF
TGCAGCGTTGAAGGCAGGGGGACAGCGACGTTT
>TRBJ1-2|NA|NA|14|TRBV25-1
CASSDAGRAYGYTF
TGTGCCAGCAGTGATGCGGGCAGGGCCTATGGCTACACCTTC
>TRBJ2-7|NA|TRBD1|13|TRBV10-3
CAIRGQSAYEQYF
TGTGCCATCAGGGGACAGTCCGCGTACGAGCAGTACTTC
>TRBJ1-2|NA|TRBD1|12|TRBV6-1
CASGTGDYGYTF
TGTGCCAGCGGAACAGGGGACTATGGCTACACCTTC
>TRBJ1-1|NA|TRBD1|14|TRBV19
CASSTTGVGTEAFF
TGTGCCAGTAGTACGACAGGGGTAGGGACTGAAGCTTTCTTT
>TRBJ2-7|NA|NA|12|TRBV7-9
CASSLVAVEQYF
TGTGCCAGCAGCTTAGTGGCAGTCGAGCAGTACTTC
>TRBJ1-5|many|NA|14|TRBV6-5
CASSYPGPNQPQHF
TGTGCCAGCAGTTACCCGGGCCCCAATCAGCCCCAGCATTTT
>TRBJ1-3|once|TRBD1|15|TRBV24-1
CAAVKPGQPGNTIYF
TGTGCCGCCGTTAAGCCGGGACAGCCTGGAAACACCATATATTTT
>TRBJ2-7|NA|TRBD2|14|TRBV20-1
CSAESSGGGYEQYF
TGCAGTGCGGAATCCAGCGGGGGAGGCTACGAGCAGTACTTC
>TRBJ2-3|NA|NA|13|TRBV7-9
CASSLMVGDTQYF
TGTGCCAGCAGCCTAATGGTGGGCGATACGCAGTATTTT
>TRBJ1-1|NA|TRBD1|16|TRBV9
CASSGGQNSRDTEAFF
TGTGCCAGCAGCGGGGGACAGAATTCAAGGGACACTGAAGCTTTCTTT
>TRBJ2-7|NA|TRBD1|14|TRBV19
CASSSGTGTHEQYF
TGTGCCAGTAGTTCCGGGACAGGGACCCACGAGCAGTACTTC
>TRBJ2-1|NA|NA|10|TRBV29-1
CSVNHNEQFF
TGCAGCGTTAACCATAATGAGCAGTTCTTC
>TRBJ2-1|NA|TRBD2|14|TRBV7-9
CASSLREGDNEQFF
TGTGCCAGCAGCTTACGGGAGGGTGATAATGAGCAGTTCTTC
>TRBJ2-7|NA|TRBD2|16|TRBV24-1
CASSQIASGGIYEQYF
TGTGCCAGCAGCCAAATAGCTAGCGGGGGAATCTACGAGCAGTACTTC
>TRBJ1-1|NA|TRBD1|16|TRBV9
CASSAGGQGAVAEAFF
TGTGCCAGCAGCGCCGGTGGACAGGGGGCGGTGGCTGAAGCTTTCTTT
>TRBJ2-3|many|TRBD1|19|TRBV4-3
CASSQDHWTGGIETDTQYF
TGCGCCAGCAGCCAAGATCATTGGACAGGGGGAATTGAGACAGATACGCAGTATTTT
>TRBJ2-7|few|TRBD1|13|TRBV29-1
CSVGQGLSYEQYF
TGCAGCGTTGGACAGGGCCTCTCCTACGAGCAGTACTTC
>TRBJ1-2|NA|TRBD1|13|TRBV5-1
CASSSGQGYGYTF
TGCGCCAGCAGCTCGGGACAGGGTTATGGCTACACCTTC
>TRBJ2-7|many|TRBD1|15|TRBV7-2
CTSSPSVTGSYEQYF
TGTACCAGCAGCCCAAGTGTGACAGGGAGCTACGAGCAGTACTTC
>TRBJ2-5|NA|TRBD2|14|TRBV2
CASSSGGDRKTQYF
TGTGCCAGCAGTTCCGGGGGGGACCGAAAGACCCAGTACTTC
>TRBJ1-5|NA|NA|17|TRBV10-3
CAISESTQGSNNQPQHF
TGTGCCATCAGTGAGTCGACTCAGGGTTCTAACAATCAGCCCCAGCATTTT
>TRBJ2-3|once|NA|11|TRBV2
CASSETDTQYF
TGTGCCAGCAGCGAGACAGATACGCAGTATTTT
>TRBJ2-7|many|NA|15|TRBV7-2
CASSLNLMGSYEQYF
TGTGCCAGCAGCTTAAACCTGATGGGCTCCTACGAGCAGTACTTC